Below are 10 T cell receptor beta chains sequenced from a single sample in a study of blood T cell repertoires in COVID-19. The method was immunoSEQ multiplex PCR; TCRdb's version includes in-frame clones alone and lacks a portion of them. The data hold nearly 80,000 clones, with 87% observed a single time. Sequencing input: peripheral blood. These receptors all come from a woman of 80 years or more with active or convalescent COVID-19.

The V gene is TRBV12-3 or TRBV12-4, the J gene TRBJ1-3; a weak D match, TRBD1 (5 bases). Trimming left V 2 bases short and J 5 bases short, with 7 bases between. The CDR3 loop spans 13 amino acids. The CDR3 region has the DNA TGTGCCAGCAGTTTATCAGGGAGAAACACCATATATTTT. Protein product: CASSLSGRNTIYF.

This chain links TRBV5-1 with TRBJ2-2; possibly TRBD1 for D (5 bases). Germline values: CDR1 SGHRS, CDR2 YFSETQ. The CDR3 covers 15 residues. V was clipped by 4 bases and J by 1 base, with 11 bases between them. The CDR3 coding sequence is TGCGCCAGCAGCCCCCAGGGATTGAACACCGGGGAGCTGTTTTTT. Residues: CASSPQGLNTGELFF.

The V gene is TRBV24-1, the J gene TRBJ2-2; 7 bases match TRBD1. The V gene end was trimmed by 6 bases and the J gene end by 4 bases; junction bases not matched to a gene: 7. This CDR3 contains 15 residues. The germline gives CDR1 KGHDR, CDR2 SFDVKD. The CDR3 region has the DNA TGTGCCACCAGTAGGGGGACAGTCGTCACCGGGGAGCTGTTTTTT. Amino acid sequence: CATSRGTVVTGELFF.

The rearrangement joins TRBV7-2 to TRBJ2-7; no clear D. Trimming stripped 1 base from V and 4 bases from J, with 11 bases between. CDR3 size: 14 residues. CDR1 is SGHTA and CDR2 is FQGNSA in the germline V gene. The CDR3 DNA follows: TGTGCCAGCAGCTTAGAGGCAGGCCCGTACGAGCAGTACTTC. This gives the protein CASSLEAGPYEQYF.

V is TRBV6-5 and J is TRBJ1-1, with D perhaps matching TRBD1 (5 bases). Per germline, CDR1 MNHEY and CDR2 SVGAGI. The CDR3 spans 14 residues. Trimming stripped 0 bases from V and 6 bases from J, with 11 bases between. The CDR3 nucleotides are TGTGCCAGCAGTTACTCGAGTCAGGGCGCTGAAGCTTTCTTT. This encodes CASSYSSQGAEAFF.

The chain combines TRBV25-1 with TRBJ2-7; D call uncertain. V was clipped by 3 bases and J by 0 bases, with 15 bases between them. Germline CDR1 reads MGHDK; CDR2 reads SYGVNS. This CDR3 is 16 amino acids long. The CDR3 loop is CASSDPAGLGSYEQYF. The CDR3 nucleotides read TGTGCCAGCAGTGATCCAGCCGGGTTAGGCTCCTACGAGCAGTACTTC.

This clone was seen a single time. Here the CDR3 DNA reads TGCAGCGTTGAGGTACAGGGGCAGAACACTGAAGCTTTCTTT. Its protein is CSVEVQGQNTEAFF. V usage is TRBV29-1 and J usage is TRBJ1-1, with 7 positions matching TRBD1. The CDR3 is 14 amino acids. Germline CDR1 SQVTM, CDR2 ANQGSEA. After removal of 3 bases from V and 1 base from J, the junction contained 5 bases not matched to a gene.

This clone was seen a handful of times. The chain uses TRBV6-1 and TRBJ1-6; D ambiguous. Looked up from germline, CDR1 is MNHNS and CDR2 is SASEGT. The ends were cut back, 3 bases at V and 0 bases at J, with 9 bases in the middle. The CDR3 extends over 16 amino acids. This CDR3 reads CASSDQAFSYNSPLHF. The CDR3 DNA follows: TGTGCCAGCAGTGATCAGGCCTTCTCCTATAATTCACCCCTCCACTTT.

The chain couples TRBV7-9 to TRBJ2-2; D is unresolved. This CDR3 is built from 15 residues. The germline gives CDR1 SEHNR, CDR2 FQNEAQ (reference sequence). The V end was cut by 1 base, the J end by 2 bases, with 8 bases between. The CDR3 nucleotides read TGTGCCAGCAGCTTAGAACGAGGCAACACCGGGGAGCTGTTTTTT. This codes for CASSLERGNTGELFF.

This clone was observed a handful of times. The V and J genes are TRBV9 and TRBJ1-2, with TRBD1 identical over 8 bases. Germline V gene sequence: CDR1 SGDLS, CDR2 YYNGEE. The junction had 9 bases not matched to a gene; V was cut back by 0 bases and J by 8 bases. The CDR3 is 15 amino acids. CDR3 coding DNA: TGTGCCAGCAGCGTAGACGGACAGGGCCCTAGGGGCTACACCTTC. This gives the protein CASSVDGQGPRGYTF.